These 20 T cell receptor beta chains came from one sample sequenced in a study of CD8 T cells in Susac syndrome. With random hexamers, about 0.45 to 1 ug RNA was reverse transcribed. TCRdb reanalysed the immunoSEQ multiplex PCR reads using MiXCR and keeps one entry per CDR3 protein. The repertoire holds around 69,000 distinct CDR3 sequences, 96% seen once, with 0.1% to 0.12% in the top ten. Sequencing input: CD4+ T cells from PBMCs. These TCRs come from a human donor with multiple sclerosis.

This clonotype was recorded once. This CDR3 reads CASSYVGDNEQFF. Here the CDR3 DNA reads TGTGCCAGCAGTTACGTCGGGGACAATGAGCAGTTCTTC. V gene TRBV6-5 combines with J gene TRBJ2-1, with a tentative D call TRBD2 (5 bases). Deletions cut 2 bases from V and 5 bases from J, with 7 bases between. This CDR3 has 13 amino acids. Looked up from germline, CDR1 is MNHEY and CDR2 is SVGAGI.

CDR3 in amino acids: CASSERQGLTEAFF. CDR3 in DNA: TGTGCCAGCAGTGAACGGCAGGGGCTCACTGAAGCTTTCTTT. This chain joins TRBV2 and TRBJ1-1, with D maybe TRBD1 (6 bases). Trimming took off 2 bases at V and 4 bases at J, with 11 bases between the two ends. From germline, CDR1 is SNHLY and CDR2 FYNNEI. This CDR3 is built from 14 residues.

The chain uses TRBV12-3 or TRBV12-4 and TRBJ2-5, with D unresolved. This CDR3 is built from 10 residues. The V gene lost 3 bases and the J gene lost 5 bases, with 1 base spanning the gap. Written as DNA, the CDR3 is TGTGCCAGCAGTTTGGAGACCCAGTACTTC. Translated, it gives CASSLETQYF.

This clonotype has more than one count but fewer than ten. V is TRBV5-1 and J is TRBJ1-5; D gene ambiguous. The CDR3 extends over 15 amino acids. Germline assignment: CDR1 SGHRS and CDR2 YFSETQ. V lost 2 bases, J lost 2 bases, and 11 bases lay in between. As DNA, the CDR3 is TGCGCCAGCAGCTTAGGGCCTCGAGGCAATCAGCCCCAGCATTTT. Translating it yields CASSLGPRGNQPQHF.

The rearrangement links TRBV12-3 or TRBV12-4 to TRBJ2-1; 10 bases fit TRBD2. After removal of 7 bases from V and 7 bases from J, the junction contained 10 bases not matched to a gene. CDR3 length equals 15 residues. For the CDR3, the DNA is TGTGCCAGCAAAGCTAGCGGGGGCTATTGGAATGAGCAGTTCTTC. Its protein product is CASKASGGYWNEQFF.

This chain links TRBV5-1 with TRBJ2-1; 8 bases are shared with TRBD1. This CDR3 is 14 amino acids long. V lost 4 bases to trimming and J lost 4 bases; unmatched junction nucleotides: 4. Germline CDR1 SGHRS, CDR2 YFSETQ. The CDR3 spells CASSGNRGYNEQFF. The CDR3 region has the DNA TGCGCCAGCAGCGGGAACAGGGGGTACAATGAGCAGTTCTTC. The whole variable domain, remainder taken from reference TRBV5-1 and TRBJ2-1, is KAGVTQTPRYLIKTRGQQVTLSCSPISGHRSVSWYQQTPGQGLQFLFEYFSETQRNKGNFPGRFSGRQFSNSRSEMNVSTLELGDSALYLCASSGNRGYNEQFFGPGTRLTVL.

This clonotype has a single count. The rearrangement joins TRBV7-2 to TRBJ1-2; the D is unclear. Germline V lookup: CDR1 SGHTA, CDR2 FQGNSA. This CDR3 has 14 residues. V lost 6 bases to trimming and J lost 3 bases, with 14 bases between them. This chain's CDR3 is CASSPGGRDYGYTF. The CDR3, as DNA: TGTGCCAGCAGTCCCGGCGGGAGGGACTATGGCTACACCTTC.

The chain employs TRBV24-1 and TRBJ2-5; TRBD1 matches at 9 bases. CDR1 and CDR2 (germline): KGHDR, SFDVKD. The CDR3 has 15 residues. J was trimmed by 5 bases and V by 4 bases; bases with no gene match: 7. CDR3 loop: CATSDRDREHETQYF. The CDR3 nucleotides read TGTGCCACCAGTGACCGGGACAGGGAACACGAGACCCAGTACTTC.

Only one count was recorded for this clonotype. The V gene is TRBV12-3 or TRBV12-4, the J gene TRBJ2-3; 7 bases map to TRBD1. The CDR3 is 15 amino acids. V lost 9 bases to trimming and J lost 2 bases; unmatched junction nucleotides: 11. The DNA of the CDR3 is TGTGCCAGTACAATTTCGACAGGGACCACAGATACGCAGTATTTT. Amino acids: CASTISTGTTDTQYF.

This clonotype was picked up one time. The chain carries TRBV20-1 and TRBJ2-1; 13 bases match TRBD2. CDR1 and CDR2 (germline): DFQATT, SNEGSKA (reference sequence). This CDR3 has 17 amino acids. Trimming cost V 0 bases and J 9 bases; bases outside gene matches: 11. CDR3: CSARDPKLAGGHIEQFF. For the CDR3, the DNA is TGCAGTGCTAGAGATCCGAAACTAGCGGGGGGGCATATTGAGCAGTTCTTC.

This sequence joins TRBV3-1 and TRBJ1-1; D may be TRBD1 (6 bases). Trimming cost V 7 bases and J 4 bases, with 16 bases left between them. The germline gives CDR1 LGHDT, CDR2 YNNKEL (reference sequence). The CDR3 consists of 14 residues. The CDR3 is CASNWGAVRTEAFF. For the CDR3, the DNA is TGTGCCAGCAATTGGGGGGCTGTTCGCACTGAAGCTTTCTTT.

The V call is TRBV30, the J call TRBJ2-7; the D gene is possibly TRBD1 (6 bases). CDR1 and CDR2 from the germline V gene are GTSNPN and SVGIG (reference sequence). The V end was cut by 1 base, the J end by 4 bases, with 20 bases between. This CDR3 has 16 amino acids. The CDR3 DNA is TGTGCCTGGAGTGATTATTCTCAGGGGAGCAAATACGAGCAGTACTTC. Protein product: CAWSDYSQGSKYEQYF.

The chain combines TRBV3-1 with TRBJ2-5; no reliable D call. There are 14 residues in the CDR3. Germline V gene data show CDR1 as LGHDT and CDR2 as YNNKEL (reference sequence). The V end lost 0 bases, the J end lost 4 bases, and 9 bases lay between the germline ends. The CDR3 loop reads CASSQERVLETQYF. The CDR3 DNA sequence: TGTGCCAGCAGCCAAGAAAGGGTACTAGAGACCCAGTACTTC.

The rearrangement joins TRBV20-1 to TRBJ2-2; D gene uncertain. CDR3 size: 13 residues. With 1 base removed from V and 5 bases from J, the gap between germline ends came to 8 bases. The germline V gene has CDR1 DFQATT and CDR2 SNEGSKA (reference sequence). The chain's CDR3 is CSARGQPTGELFF. The DNA for the CDR3 is TGCAGTGCTAGAGGGCAGCCTACCGGGGAGCTGTTTTTT.

The chain combines TRBV4-2 with TRBJ2-7; TRBD2 agrees at 10 bases. CDR3 length equals 15 residues. The V and J ends lost 4 bases and 2 bases, in that order; junction bases with no gene match: 5. The germline gives CDR1 LGHNA, CDR2 YNFKEQ. The CDR3 DNA follows: TGTGCCAGCAGCCGCAATCTAGCGGGGGCCTACGAGCAGTACTTC. It codes for CASSRNLAGAYEQYF.

CDR3 residues: CAWSHPGLGGNQPQHF. The DNA for the CDR3 is TGTGCCTGGAGCCACCCTGGACTCGGTGGCAATCAGCCCCAGCATTTT. The chain combines TRBV30 with TRBJ1-5; unclear D gene. This CDR3 comprises 16 residues. Trimming took off 3 bases at V and 2 bases at J, with 17 bases between the two ends. Germline V lookup: CDR1 GTSNPN, CDR2 SVGIG (reference sequence).

This rearrangement joins TRBV7-6 to TRBJ1-6; D not certain. CDR3 length: 15 residues. V lost 6 bases and J 5 bases, leaving 14 bases between the germline ends. Germline CDR1 is SGHVS and CDR2 is FNYEAQ. As DNA, the CDR3 is TGTGCCAGCAGTCCCTCCGGAGGGAATAATTCACCCCTCCACTTT. Translated, it gives CASSPSGGNNSPLHF.

V gene TRBV30 combines with J gene TRBJ1-6; TRBD1 is a possible D gene (6 bases). This CDR3 comprises 12 residues. Germline-derived CDR1 and CDR2 are GTSNPN and SVGIG (reference sequence). V lost 1 base, J lost 13 bases, and 11 bases lay in between. The CDR3 protein is CAWSGNRDPLHF. CDR3 DNA sequence: TGTGCCTGGAGTGGAAACAGGGATCCCCTCCACTTT.

This chain connects TRBV20-1 to TRBJ2-1; D remains unclear. CDR3 length: 12 residues. Trimming pared 1 base from V and 4 bases from J, leaving 5 bases between. Per the germline V gene, CDR1 is DFQATT and CDR2 is SNEGSKA (reference sequence). CDR3 in amino acids: CSARGPYNEQFF. The CDR3 nucleotides are TGCAGTGCTAGAGGACCGTACAATGAGCAGTTCTTC.

V is TRBV12-3 or TRBV12-4 and J is TRBJ1-1, with D perhaps matching TRBD1 (5 bases). The length of the CDR3 is 14 residues. The V and J ends lost 7 bases and 4 bases respectively, with 16 bases between them. CDR3 coding DNA: TGTGCCAGCACGAACCAAGACAGTGGCACTGAAGCTTTCTTT. Translating it yields CASTNQDSGTEAFF.